These 5 T cell receptor beta chains were sequenced from one sample in a study of somatic mutations in cytotoxic T cells in rheumatoid arthritis. Here immunoSEQ multiplex PCR was the method, and the copy in TCRdb shows in-frame clones only, minus some. The table shows tens of thousands of clones, with about 85% occurring only once. The material sequenced was CD8+ T cells sorted from blood. The receptors come from an adult with rheumatoid arthritis.

This sequence joins TRBV7-8 and TRBJ1-2, with 8 bases that match TRBD1. CDR1 SGHVS and CDR2 FQNEAQ come from the germline V gene. The CDR3 is 15 residues long. The V gene end was trimmed by 2 bases and the J gene end by 4 bases; junction bases not matched to a gene: 6. In nucleotides, the CDR3 is TGTGCCAGCAGCTTAAATCCAGGGGGCGGCTATGGCTACACCTTC. As protein: CASSLNPGGGYGYTF.

The V call is TRBV7-6, the J call TRBJ2-2, with TRBD2 identical over 15 bases. Germline V lookup: CDR1 SGHVS, CDR2 FNYEAQ. Germline trimming cut 4 bases from V and 7 bases from J; bases unmatched to any gene: 4. The CDR3 extends over 16 amino acids. CDR3 protein: CASSSGLAGGVGELFF. As DNA, the CDR3 is TGTGCCAGCAGCTCCGGACTAGCGGGAGGGGTCGGGGAGCTGTTTTTT.

The rearrangement uses TRBV6-5 and TRBJ2-7, with no clear D. Looked up from germline, CDR1 is MNHEY and CDR2 is SVGAGI. The CDR3 runs 13 residues. V lost 2 bases, J lost 2 bases, and 7 bases lay in between. The chain's CDR3 is CASSYDPPYEQYF. CDR3 bases: TGTGCCAGCAGTTACGACCCGCCCTACGAGCAGTACTTC.

This clone was detected only a few times. Other nucleotide sequences from this sample produce the same CDR3. The chain combines TRBV7-9 with TRBJ2-5; TRBD1 might be the D (5 bases). CDR3 length: 13 residues. V shed 3 bases and J shed 5 bases, with 10 bases lying between them. From germline, CDR1 is SEHNR and CDR2 FQNEAQ (reference sequence). CDR3 sequence reads: CASSFRVEETQYF. The CDR3 nucleotides are TGTGCCAGCAGCTTCAGGGTGGAGGAGACCCAGTACTTC.

This chain connects TRBV28 to TRBJ2-1; 7 positions match TRBD2. The CDR3 length is 14 residues. CDR1 and CDR2 from the germline V gene are MDHEN and SYDVKM. The trim removed 5 bases at V and 5 bases at J, leaving 6 bases unmatched. This CDR3 reads CASSPRAGNNEQFF. The CDR3 DNA sequence: TGTGCCAGCAGTCCGCGAGCGGGGAACAATGAGCAGTTCTTC.